The entry below gives a single T cell receptor (beta chain) sequence along with its context. The antigen remains undetermined. Libraries were prepared by immunoSEQ multiplex PCR; TCRdb keeps only in-frame clonotypes and omits some of them. The table has more than 200,000 clones, around 70% seen once. Looked up from germline, CDR1 is SEHNR and CDR2 is FQNEAQ (reference sequence). This CDR3 has 14 residues. Losses at the gene ends were 5 bases for V and 2 bases for J; bases not matched to a gene: 6. This record comes from a study of cytotoxic CD8 clonotypes in ibrutinib-treated CLL. At the level of the study: Patients attained some 25 partial and 2 complete responses; at median 68 months, around 15 remained remitted while roughly 12 progressed.

Overall study results and limits: Clonality climbed at ibrutinib response, then dropped toward baseline at progression. Public clonotypes were seen rarely and were contracted or stable on treatment.

This receptor was taken from a human donor with chronic lymphocytic leukemia. The input for sequencing was PBMCs, taken after 12 months of ibrutinib treatment. The chain uses TRBV7-9 and TRBJ2-7, with 7 bases identical to TRBD2. CDR3 sequence reads: CASSHWTSPYEQYF. The CDR3 nucleotides are TGTGCCAGCAGCCATTGGACTAGTCCCTACGAGCAGTACTTC.